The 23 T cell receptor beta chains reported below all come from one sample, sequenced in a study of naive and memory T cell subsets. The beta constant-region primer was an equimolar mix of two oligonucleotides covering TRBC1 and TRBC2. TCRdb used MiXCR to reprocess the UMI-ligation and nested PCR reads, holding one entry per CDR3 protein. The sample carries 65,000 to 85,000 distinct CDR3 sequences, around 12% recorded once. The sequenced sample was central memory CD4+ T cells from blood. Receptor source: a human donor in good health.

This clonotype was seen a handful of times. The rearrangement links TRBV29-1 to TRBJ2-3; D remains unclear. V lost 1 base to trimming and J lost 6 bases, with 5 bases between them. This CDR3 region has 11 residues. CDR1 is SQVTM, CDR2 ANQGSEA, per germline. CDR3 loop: CSVEVHDTQYF. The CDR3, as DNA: TGCAGCGTTGAAGTACATGATACGCAGTATTTT.

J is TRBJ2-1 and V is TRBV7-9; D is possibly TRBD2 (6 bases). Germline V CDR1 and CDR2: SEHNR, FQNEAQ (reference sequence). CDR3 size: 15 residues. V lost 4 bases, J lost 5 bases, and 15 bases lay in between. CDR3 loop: CASSWARLANNEQFF. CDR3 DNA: TGTGCCAGCAGCTGGGCGCGGCTAGCGAACAATGAGCAGTTCTTC.

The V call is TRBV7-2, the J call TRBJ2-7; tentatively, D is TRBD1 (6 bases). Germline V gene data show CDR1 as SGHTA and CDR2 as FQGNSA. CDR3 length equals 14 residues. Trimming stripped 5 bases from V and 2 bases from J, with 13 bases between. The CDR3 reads CASSPLTGAYEQYF. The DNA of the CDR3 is TGTGCCAGCAGCCCCCTGACAGGCGCCTACGAGCAGTACTTC.

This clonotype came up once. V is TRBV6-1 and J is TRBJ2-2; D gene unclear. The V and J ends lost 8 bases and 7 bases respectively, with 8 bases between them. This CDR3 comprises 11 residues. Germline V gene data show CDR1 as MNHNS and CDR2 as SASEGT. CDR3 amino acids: CASVDDGELFF. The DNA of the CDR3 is TGTGCCAGCGTCGATGACGGGGAGCTGTTTTTT.

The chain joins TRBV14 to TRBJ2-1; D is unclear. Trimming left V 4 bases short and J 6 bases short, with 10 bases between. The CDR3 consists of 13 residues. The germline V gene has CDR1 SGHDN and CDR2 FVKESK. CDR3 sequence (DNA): TGTGCCAGCAGCCCTCTAGGTGTCAATGAGCAGTTCTTC. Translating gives CASSPLGVNEQFF.

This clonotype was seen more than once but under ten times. The CDR3 protein is CSARDDLASSYNSPLHF. DNA for the CDR3: TGCAGTGCTAGAGATGATTTGGCTAGCTCCTATAATTCACCCCTCCACTTT. The chain uses TRBV20-1 and TRBJ1-6; D gene unclear. CDR1 is DFQATT and CDR2 is SNEGSKA in the germline V gene (reference sequence). V was clipped by 0 bases and J by 0 bases, with 12 bases between them. This CDR3 is 17 amino acids long.

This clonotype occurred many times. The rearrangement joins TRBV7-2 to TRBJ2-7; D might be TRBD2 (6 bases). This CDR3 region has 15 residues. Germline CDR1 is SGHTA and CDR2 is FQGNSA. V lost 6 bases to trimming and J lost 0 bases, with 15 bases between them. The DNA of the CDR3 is TGTGCCAGCAGTCGGGACTCGGTGGGCTCCTACGAGCAGTACTTC. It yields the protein CASSRDSVGSYEQYF. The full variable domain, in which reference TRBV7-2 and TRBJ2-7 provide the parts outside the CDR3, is GAGVSQSPSNKVTEKGKDVELRCDPISGHTALYWYRQSLGQGLEFLIYFQGNSAPDKSGLPSDRFSAERTGGSVSTLTIQRTQQEDSAVYLCASSRDSVGSYEQYFGPGTRLTVT.

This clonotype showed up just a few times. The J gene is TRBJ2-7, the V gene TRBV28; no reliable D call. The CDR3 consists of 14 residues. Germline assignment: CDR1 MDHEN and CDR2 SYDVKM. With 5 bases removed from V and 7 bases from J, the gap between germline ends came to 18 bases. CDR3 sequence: CASSQPLKVGEQYF. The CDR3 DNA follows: TGTGCCAGCAGTCAACCGCTGAAAGTGGGAGAGCAGTACTTC.

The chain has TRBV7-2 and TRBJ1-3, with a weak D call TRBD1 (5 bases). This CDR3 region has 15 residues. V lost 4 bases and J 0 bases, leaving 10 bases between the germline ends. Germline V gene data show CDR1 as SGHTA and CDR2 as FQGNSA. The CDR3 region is CASSSQGDSGNTIYF. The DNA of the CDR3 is TGTGCCAGCAGCTCCCAGGGTGACTCTGGAAACACCATATATTTT.

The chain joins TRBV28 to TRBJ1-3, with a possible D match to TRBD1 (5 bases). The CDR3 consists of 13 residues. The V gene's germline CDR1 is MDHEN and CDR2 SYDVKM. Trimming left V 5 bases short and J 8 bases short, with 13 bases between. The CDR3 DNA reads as TGTGCCAGCAGTCCACCGGGACTGTACACCATATATTTT. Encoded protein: CASSPPGLYTIYF.

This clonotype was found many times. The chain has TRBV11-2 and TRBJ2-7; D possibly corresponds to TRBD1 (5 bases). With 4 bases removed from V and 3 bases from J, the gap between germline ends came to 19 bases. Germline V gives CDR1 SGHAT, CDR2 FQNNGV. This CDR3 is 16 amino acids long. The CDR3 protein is CASSSRRGTVFYEQYF. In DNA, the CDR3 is TGTGCCAGCAGCTCCCGAAGGGGCACCGTCTTCTACGAGCAGTACTTC.

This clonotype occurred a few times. The CDR3: CASSSSTSGADEQYF. CDR3 coding DNA: TGTGCCAGCAGCTCATCGACTAGCGGGGCCGACGAGCAGTACTTC. This sequence joins TRBV7-9 and TRBJ2-7; TRBD2 matches at 11 bases. This CDR3 has 15 amino acids. After removal of 4 bases from V and 5 bases from J, the junction contained 7 bases not matched to a gene. Germline loops: CDR1 SEHNR, CDR2 FQNEAQ (reference sequence).

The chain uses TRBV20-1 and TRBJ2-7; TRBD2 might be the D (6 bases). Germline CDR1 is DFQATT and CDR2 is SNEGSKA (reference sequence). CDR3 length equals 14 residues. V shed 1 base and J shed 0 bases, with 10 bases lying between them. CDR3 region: CSARAQTSSYEQYF. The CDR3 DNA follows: TGCAGTGCTAGAGCCCAGACTAGCTCCTACGAGCAGTACTTC.

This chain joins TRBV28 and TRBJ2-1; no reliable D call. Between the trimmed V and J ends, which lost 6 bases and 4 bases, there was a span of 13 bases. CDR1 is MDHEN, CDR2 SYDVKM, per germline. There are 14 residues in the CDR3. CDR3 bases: TGTGCCAGCAGGCATGTGCTTGGGTACAATGAGCAGTTCTTC. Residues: CASRHVLGYNEQFF.

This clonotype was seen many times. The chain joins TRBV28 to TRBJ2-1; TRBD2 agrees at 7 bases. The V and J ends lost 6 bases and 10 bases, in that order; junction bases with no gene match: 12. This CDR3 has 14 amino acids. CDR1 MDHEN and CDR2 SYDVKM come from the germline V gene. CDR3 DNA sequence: TGTGCCAGCAGGGGACTATCTTCCGCAATCGAGCAGTTCTTC. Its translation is CASRGLSSAIEQFF.

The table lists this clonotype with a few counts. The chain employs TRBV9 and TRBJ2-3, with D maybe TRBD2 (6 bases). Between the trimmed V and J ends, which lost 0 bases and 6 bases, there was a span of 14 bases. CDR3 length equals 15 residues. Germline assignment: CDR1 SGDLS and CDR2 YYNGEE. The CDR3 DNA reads TGTGCCAGCAGCGTAGCGTCTAGCGCTGTGGATACGCAGTATTTT. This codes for CASSVASSAVDTQYF.

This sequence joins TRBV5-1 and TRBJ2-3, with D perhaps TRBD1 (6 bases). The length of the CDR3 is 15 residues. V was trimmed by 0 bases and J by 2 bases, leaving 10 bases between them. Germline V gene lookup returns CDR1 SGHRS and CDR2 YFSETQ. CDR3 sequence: CASSLGDRTTDTQYF. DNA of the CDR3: TGCGCCAGCAGCTTGGGCGACAGGACCACAGATACGCAGTATTTT.

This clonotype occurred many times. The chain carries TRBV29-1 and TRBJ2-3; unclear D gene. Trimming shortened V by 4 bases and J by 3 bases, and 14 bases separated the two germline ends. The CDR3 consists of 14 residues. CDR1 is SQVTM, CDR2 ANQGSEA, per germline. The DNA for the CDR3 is TGCAGCGTTGTTGGCAGCTTTGGTACAGATACGCAGTATTTT. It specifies CSVVGSFGTDTQYF.

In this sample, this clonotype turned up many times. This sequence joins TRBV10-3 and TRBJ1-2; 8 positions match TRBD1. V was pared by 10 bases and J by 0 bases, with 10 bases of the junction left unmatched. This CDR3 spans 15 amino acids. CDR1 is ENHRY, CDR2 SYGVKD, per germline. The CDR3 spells CATKPGQASNYGYTF. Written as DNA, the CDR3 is TGTGCCACCAAACCGGGACAGGCCTCTAACTATGGCTACACCTTC.

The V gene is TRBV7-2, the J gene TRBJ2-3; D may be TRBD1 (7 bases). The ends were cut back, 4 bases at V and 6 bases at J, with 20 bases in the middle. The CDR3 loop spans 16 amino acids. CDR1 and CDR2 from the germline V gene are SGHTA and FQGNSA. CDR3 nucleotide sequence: TGTGCCAGCAGCTCCGGTTACAGGGGAGGTTCGGATACGCAGTATTTT. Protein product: CASSSGYRGGSDTQYF.

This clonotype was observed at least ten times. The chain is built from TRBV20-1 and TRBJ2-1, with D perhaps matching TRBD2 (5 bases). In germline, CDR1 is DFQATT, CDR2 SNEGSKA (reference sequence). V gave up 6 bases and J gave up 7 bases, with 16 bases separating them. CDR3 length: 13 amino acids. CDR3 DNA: TGCAGTGCGCTGGCTAGCCAAAGTAATGAGCAGTTCTTC. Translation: CSALASQSNEQFF.

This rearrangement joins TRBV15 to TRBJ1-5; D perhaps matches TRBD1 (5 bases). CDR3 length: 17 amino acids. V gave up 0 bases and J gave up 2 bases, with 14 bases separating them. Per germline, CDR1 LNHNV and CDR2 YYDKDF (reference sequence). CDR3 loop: CATSRDLLTGGNQPQHF. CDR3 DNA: TGTGCCACCAGCAGAGATCTCCTAACAGGAGGCAATCAGCCCCAGCATTTT.

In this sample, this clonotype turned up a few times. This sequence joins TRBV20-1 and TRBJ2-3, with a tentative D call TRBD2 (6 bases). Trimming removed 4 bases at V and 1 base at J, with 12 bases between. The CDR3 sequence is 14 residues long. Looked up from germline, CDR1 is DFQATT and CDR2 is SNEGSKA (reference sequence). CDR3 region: CSATDGGGTDTQYF. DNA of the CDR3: TGCAGTGCTACAGACGGGGGTGGCACAGATACGCAGTATTTT.